Shown below are 22 T cell receptor beta chains from a single sample sequenced in a study of CXCR3-negative and CXCR3-positive naive CD8 T cells. Preparation of TRB cDNA libraries relied on 5' RACE carrying UMI labels. TCRdb re-called the 5' RACE reads and catalogs CDR3 proteins one per entry, DNA excluded. The specimen's table records 150,000 or so distinct CDR3 sequences. Sequencing used naive CXCR3- CD8+ T cells from blood. The subset: CD45RO-CCR7+CD27+CD95- naive CD8+ T cells lacking CXCR3 (TNR3-). The receptors shown here come from a human donor in good health. Some clones in this sample may be carry-over from other donors' samples.

This rearrangement joins TRBV5-1 to TRBJ1-2; with no DNA, the TCRdb D assignment of TRBD1 cannot be verified. Per germline, CDR1 SGHRS and CDR2 YFSETQ. The CDR3 totals 17 residues. CDR3 loop: CASSSEVSSGRVYGYTF.

V and J are TRBV4-2 and TRBJ2-7; the D gene TCRdb calls, TRBD2, cannot be checked with no DNA. Looked up from germline, CDR1 is LGHNA and CDR2 is YNFKEQ. The CDR3 has 16 amino acids. CDR3 residues: CASSHLLVAESYEQYF.

This rearrangement joins TRBV12-5 to TRBJ2-3; TCRdb reports TRBD2, a call that lacks DNA to check it against. This CDR3 region has 16 residues. The germline V gene has CDR1 LGHNT and CDR2 FRNRAP. This CDR3 is CASGLAEGLAGDTQYF.

The chain joins TRBV9 to TRBJ1-1; TCRdb's assignment of TRBD1 cannot be checked, as there is no DNA. Germline CDR1 and CDR2: SGDLS and YYNGEE. This CDR3 is built from 15 residues. This CDR3 reads CASSPEQGANTEAFF. Full variable domain (remainder filled in from reference TRBV9 and TRBJ1-1): DSGVTQTPKHLITATGQRVTLRCSPRSGDLSVYWYQQSLDQGLQFLIQYYNGEERAKGNILERFSAQQFPDLHSELNLSSLELGDSALYFCASSPEQGANTEAFFGQGTRLTVV.

The chain recombines TRBV7-8 with TRBJ2-1; TCRdb reports TRBD1, a call that lacks DNA to check it against. The CDR3 length is 16 residues. Germline V lookup: CDR1 SGHVS, CDR2 FQNEAQ. The CDR3 is CASSLGTGVSYNEQFF.

CDR3: CASSQEIMVAASNYGYTF. This chain links TRBV3-1 with TRBJ1-2. The germline CDR1 and CDR2 sequences are LGHDT and YNNKEL (reference sequence). CDR3 length equals 18 residues.

The chain combines TRBV7-9 with TRBJ2-7; TCRdb reports TRBD2, a call that lacks DNA to check it against. CDR1 and CDR2 from the germline V gene are SEHNR and FQNEAQ (reference sequence). The CDR3 runs to 15 residues. The CDR3 sequence is CASSHGTLGMEGQYF. Full variable domain (missing parts from reference TRBV7-9 and TRBJ2-7): DTGVSQNPRHKITKRGQNVTFRCDPISEHNRLYWYRQTLGQGPEFLTYFQNEAQLEKSRLLSDRFSAERPKGSFSTLEIQRTEQGDSAMYLCASSHGTLGMEGQYFGPGTRLTVT.

This chain links TRBV29-1 with TRBJ2-1. Per germline, CDR1 SQVTM and CDR2 ANQGSEA. The CDR3 is made up of 13 amino acids. The chain's CDR3 is CSVEDPKGNKQFF.

The chain recombines TRBV12-3 or TRBV12-4 with TRBJ2-1; the D call from TCRdb, TRBD2, cannot be confirmed without DNA. The CDR3 has 14 residues. CDR3 loop: CASSLHGSYNEQFF.

The chain couples TRBV7-2 to TRBJ2-7; absent DNA, TCRdb's TRBD1 call cannot be checked. The germline V gene encodes CDR1 SGHTA and CDR2 FQGNSA. The CDR3 covers 13 residues. CDR3 sequence reads: CASLVGQGLEQYF.

The chain links TRBV28 to TRBJ2-7. CDR1 and CDR2 from the germline V gene are MDHEN and SYDVKM. CDR3 length: 13 residues. The CDR3 region is CASSHRRTYEQYF.

The chain uses TRBV29-1 and TRBJ2-1. CDR1 and CDR2 from the germline V gene are SQVTM and ANQGSEA. CDR3 size: 12 residues. The CDR3 spells CSVEGDYNEQFF.

This sequence joins TRBV10-3 and TRBJ2-1; as DNA is missing, the TRBD2 call by TCRdb cannot be tested. The length of the CDR3 is 15 residues. Germline CDR1 reads ENHRY; CDR2 reads SYGVKD. CDR3 sequence: CAIMVGPDGLNEQFF.

The chain recombines TRBV23-1 with TRBJ2-5; the TCRdb call, TRBD2, lacks DNA for checking. TRBV23-1 is treated as an ORF (open reading frame) with a function not yet certain. The CDR3 contains 17 residues. The CDR3: CASSLGLAGGLGEAQYF.

The J gene is TRBJ2-1, the V gene TRBV19; TCRdb lists TRBD1, though no DNA is available to test this call. The CDR3 runs 15 residues. From germline, CDR1 is LNHDA and CDR2 SQIVND (reference sequence). CDR3 sequence: CASSHQGQGYNEQFF.

This chain uses TRBV29-1 with TRBJ1-1; without DNA, the TCRdb call of TRBD1 cannot be checked. The CDR3 totals 11 residues. CDR1 and CDR2 from the germline V gene are SQVTM and ANQGSEA. This CDR3 is CSVTGRTEAFF.

V is TRBV29-1 and J is TRBJ2-2; TCRdb picks TRBD2, but there is no DNA to check that call. CDR1 SQVTM and CDR2 ANQGSEA come from the germline V gene. This CDR3 has 13 residues. The chain's CDR3 is CSALLRVTGELFF.

The V call is TRBV7-9, the J call TRBJ1-1; the TCRdb D gene call, TRBD1, has no DNA to confirm it. The CDR3 has 16 residues. CDR1 and CDR2 from the germline V gene are SEHNR and FQNEAQ (reference sequence). The CDR3: CASSRLRTGLNTEAFF.

The chain's CDR3 is CATSRDRDRVKEKLFF. J is TRBJ1-4 and V is TRBV15; the TRBD1 assignment by TCRdb is unverifiable without DNA. Germline loops: CDR1 LNHNV, CDR2 YYDKDF (reference sequence). The CDR3 runs to 16 residues.

The rearrangement joins TRBV12-3 or TRBV12-4 to TRBJ2-3; checking the TCRdb D call of TRBD2 is not possible without DNA. This CDR3 contains 16 residues. CDR3: CASSTLLAGGGDTQYF.

The J gene is TRBJ2-1, the V gene TRBV2; TCRdb returns TRBD2, unconfirmable since there is no DNA. Per germline, CDR1 SNHLY and CDR2 FYNNEI. The CDR3 spans 15 residues. CDR3 sequence: CASRWTSGDYNEQFF.

The V call is TRBV2, the J call TRBJ2-1; TCRdb selects TRBD2, and the lack of DNA leaves this call unchecked. Germline V gives CDR1 SNHLY, CDR2 FYNNEI. This CDR3 is 16 amino acids long. Here the CDR3 reads CASRAIAGGLLNEQFF.